The 30 T cell receptor beta chains presented below share a single source sample, sequenced in a study of T cell repertoires in cytomegalovirus infection. TCRdb re-derived calls from the reads in MiXCR, one entry per CDR3 protein. In the table there are roughly 720,000 distinct CDR3 sequences, approximately 40% of which are singletons. Sequencing used PBMCs. These TCRs come from a human donor in good health (CMV status not recorded). Some clones in this sample may be carry-over from other donors' samples.

The CDR3 here is CASSPQGGRTGSYEQYF. The CDR3 nucleotides read TGTGCCAGCAGCCCCCAAGGCGGGCGCACTGGCTCCTACGAGCAGTACTTC. V gene TRBV11-2 combines with J gene TRBJ2-7; D possibly corresponds to TRBD2 (5 bases). With 5 bases removed from V and 0 bases from J, the gap between germline ends came to 20 bases. The germline V gene encodes CDR1 SGHAT and CDR2 FQNNGV. CDR3 length: 17 amino acids.

V usage is TRBV27 and J usage is TRBJ2-1; 12 nucleotides line up with TRBD2. The CDR3 is 15 amino acids. Per the germline V gene, CDR1 is MNHEY and CDR2 is SMNVEV (reference sequence). V lost 7 bases, J lost 11 bases, and 12 bases stayed unmatched. The CDR3: CASTDRLAGVFKQFF. DNA of the CDR3: TGTGCCAGCACGGATCGACTAGCGGGAGTTTTCAAGCAGTTCTTC.

This clonotype occurred many times. This chain links TRBV7-2 with TRBJ2-1; weak D call: TRBD2 (6 bases). Trimming pared 5 bases from V and 9 bases from J, leaving 26 bases between. CDR1 SGHTA and CDR2 FQGNSA come from the germline V gene. This CDR3 spans 17 amino acids. CDR3 sequence: CASSAKGLWSVSGEQFF. The CDR3 coding sequence is TGTGCCAGCAGCGCTAAGGGGCTCTGGTCCGTTAGCGGTGAGCAGTTCTTC.

With regard to this clonotype: Here the CDR3 omits its conserved ending phenylalanine or tryptophan, so a read error is the likely source. V usage is TRBV7-9 and J usage is TRBJ2-7, with TRBD2 matching over 7 bases. CDR1 is SEHNR and CDR2 is FQNEAQ in the germline V gene (reference sequence). The CDR3 consists of 15 residues. V gave up 6 bases and J gave up 3 bases; unmatched junction bases: 11. This CDR3 reads CASSTLGGSHYEQYS. The CDR3 DNA is TGTGCCAGCAGTACCTTGGGGGGGTCCCACTACGAGCAGTACTCC.

This clonotype was picked up many times. The V and J genes are TRBV7-6 and TRBJ2-3, with 16 bases lining up with TRBD2. From germline, CDR1 is SGHVS and CDR2 FNYEAQ. The V gene end was trimmed by 1 base and the J gene end by 4 bases; junction bases not matched to a gene: 11. CDR3 length: 20 residues. The CDR3 coding sequence is TGTGCCAGCAGCTTAGGGCCGGGACTAGCGGGGGGGCCGAGGGCAGATACGCAGTATTTT. Its protein is CASSLGPGLAGGPRADTQYF.

This clonotype occurred a few times. The chain links TRBV7-3 to TRBJ2-1; D not resolved. This CDR3 contains 13 residues. V gave up 1 base and J gave up 6 bases, with 7 bases separating them. Per the germline V gene, CDR1 is SGHTA and CDR2 is FQGTGA. DNA for the CDR3: TGTGCCAGCAGCTTAAGGCCGACCAATGAGCAGTTCTTC. Amino acid sequence: CASSLRPTNEQFF.

The sample holds a few counts of this clonotype. The V gene is TRBV7-2, the J gene TRBJ1-2; TRBD1 matches at 8 bases. Germline CDR1 is SGHTA and CDR2 is FQGNSA. V lost 4 bases and J lost 7; bases outside the gene matches: 14. The CDR3 runs to 16 residues. DNA for the CDR3: TGTGCCAGCAGCTCGAACCAGGGGGCGTCGGGTCCTGGCTACACCTTC. Translating it yields CASSSNQGASGPGYTF. Full variable domain (outside the CDR3, taken from reference TRBV7-2 and TRBJ1-2): GAGVSQSPSNKVTEKGKDVELRCDPISGHTALYWYRQSLGQGLEFLIYFQGNSAPDKSGLPSDRFSAERTGGSVSTLTIQRTQQEDSAVYLCASSSNQGASGPGYTFGSGTRLTVV.

This clonotype appeared a few times. This chain uses TRBV7-6 with TRBJ1-5; D is unclear. Per germline, CDR1 SGHVS and CDR2 FNYEAQ. Deletions cut 5 bases from V and 6 bases from J, with 11 bases between. This CDR3 comprises 13 residues. CDR3 bases: TGTGCCAGCAGCCCCTCGGTTGGTCAGCCCCAGCATTTT. Translation: CASSPSVGQPQHF.

This clonotype occurred a few times. This CDR3 reads CAWSVQNTGELFF. The DNA for the CDR3 is TGTGCCTGGAGTGTACAGAACACCGGGGAGCTGTTTTTT. This rearrangement joins TRBV30 to TRBJ2-2; D is unclear. V lost 0 bases to trimming and J lost 1 base, with 3 bases between them. The CDR3 is 13 residues long. From germline, CDR1 is GTSNPN and CDR2 SVGIG (reference sequence).

The chain uses TRBV7-2 and TRBJ2-5; D not certain. The germline V and J ends were trimmed by 3 bases and 6 bases, with 11 bases remaining between them. The germline gives CDR1 SGHTA, CDR2 FQGNSA. The CDR3 length is 13 residues. CDR3 in DNA: TGTGCCAGCAGCTTTTTATCGGGTCAGACCCAGTACTTC. Its translation is CASSFLSGQTQYF. Full variable domain (rest looked up from reference TRBV7-2 and TRBJ2-5): GAGVSQSPSNKVTEKGKDVELRCDPISGHTALYWYRQSLGQGLEFLIYFQGNSAPDKSGLPSDRFSAERTGGSVSTLTIQRTQQEDSAVYLCASSFLSGQTQYFGPGTRLLVL.

The sample holds a few counts of this clonotype. The chain employs TRBV12-3 or TRBV12-4 and TRBJ2-7; 12 positions match TRBD2. CDR3 length equals 16 residues. With V trimmed by 6 bases and J by 3 bases, 9 bases remained unmatched. The CDR3 protein is CASSLPSGRAHYEQYF. The CDR3 DNA reads as TGTGCCAGCAGCTTACCTAGCGGGAGGGCCCACTACGAGCAGTACTTC.

This CDR3 is CSASLPGSYNEQFF. The CDR3 DNA sequence: TGCAGTGCTAGTCTTCCGGGCTCCTACAATGAGCAGTTCTTC. The chain uses TRBV20-1 and TRBJ2-1; D remains unclear. The germline CDR1 and CDR2 sequences are DFQATT and SNEGSKA (reference sequence). V was clipped by 3 bases and J by 0 bases, with 9 bases between them. The CDR3 runs 14 residues.

This clonotype was seen a few times. The chain combines TRBV4-2 with TRBJ1-1; 7 bases fit TRBD1. The V segment lost 1 base and the J segment 0 bases; nucleotides outside the gene matches: 8. There are 17 residues in the CDR3. Germline CDR1 and CDR2: LGHNA and YNFKEQ. CDR3 loop: CASSQADRVRVNTEAFF. The CDR3 coding sequence is TGTGCCAGCAGCCAAGCCGACAGGGTTAGGGTGAACACTGAAGCTTTCTTT.

With respect to this clonotype: Given the absence of the conserved phenylalanine or tryptophan at the CDR3 end, a read error is likely. This chain links TRBV28 with TRBJ2-1; D is unclear. This CDR3 is built from 15 residues. V was trimmed by 6 bases and J by 0 bases, leaving 12 bases between them. CDR1 is MDHEN, CDR2 SYDVKM, per germline. CDR3: CASSSRRHSYNEQFL. The CDR3 DNA reads TGTGCCAGCAGCTCACGTAGGCACTCCTACAATGAGCAGTTCTTA.

This clonotype was recorded a few times. Mismatch with germline at one junction end may stem from a read error. The chain uses TRBV27 and TRBJ2-7, with D possibly TRBD1 on 6 matching bases. Germline CDR1 MNHEY, CDR2 SMNVEV (reference sequence). This CDR3 region has 19 residues. This CDR3 is CASSLSYPSGTGKTYEQYF. For the CDR3, the DNA is TGTGCCAGCAGTCTATCTTACCCCTCAGGAACAGGGAAAACCTACGAGCAGTACTTC.

This sequence joins TRBV6-5 and TRBJ1-1; TRBD1 might be the D (5 bases). CDR3 size: 15 residues. Trimming cost V 0 bases and J 6 bases, with 14 bases left between them. Per the germline V gene, CDR1 is MNHEY and CDR2 is SVGAGI. The CDR3 coding sequence is TGTGCCAGCAGTTACTCGAGACAGTCCCCCGCTGAAGCTTTCTTT. As protein: CASSYSRQSPAEAFF.

In its sample, this clonotype was seen a few times. The J gene is TRBJ2-7, the V gene TRBV25-1, with D perhaps TRBD1 (5 bases). Germline values: CDR1 MGHDK, CDR2 SYGVNS. The CDR3 sequence is 13 residues long. Trimming cost V 3 bases and J 7 bases, with 13 bases left between them. The DNA of the CDR3 is TGTGCCAGCAGTGATGGGGTCTGGACAGAGCAGTACTTC. Protein sequence: CASSDGVWTEQYF.

There are many counts of this clonotype. The rearrangement uses TRBV7-3 and TRBJ1-1; no reliable D call. Trimming removed 5 bases from V and 3 bases from J, with 13 bases in between. Germline V gene data show CDR1 as SGHTA and CDR2 as FQGTGA. The CDR3 is made up of 14 amino acids. CDR3 protein: CASSPAGFYTEAFF. For the CDR3, the DNA is TGTGCCAGCAGCCCAGCCGGCTTTTACACTGAAGCTTTCTTT. Filled out from reference TRBV7-3 and TRBJ1-1, the complete variable domain reads GAGVSQTPSNKVTEKGKYVELRCDPISGHTALYWYRQSLGQGPEFLIYFQGTGAADDSGLPNDRFFAVRPEGSVSTLKIQRTERGDSAVYLCASSPAGFYTEAFFGQGTRLTVV.

This clonotype showed up just a few times. This sequence joins TRBV7-2 and TRBJ2-1; 8 positions agree with TRBD1. The CDR3 sequence is 12 residues long. J lost 15 bases, V lost 6 bases, and 10 bases had no gene match. CDR1 is SGHTA and CDR2 is FQGNSA in the germline V gene. In DNA form, the CDR3 reads TGTGCCAGCAGACGCTCAACAGGGGGATCGTTCTTC. Translated: CASRRSTGGSFF.

This sequence joins TRBV11-3 and TRBJ1-4; D remains ambiguous. There are 13 residues in the CDR3. Per the germline V gene, CDR1 is SGHNT and CDR2 is YENEEA. The V gene lost 6 bases and the J gene lost 8 bases, with 13 bases spanning the gap. This CDR3 is CASSGGIGEKLFF. The CDR3 DNA follows: TGTGCCAGCAGTGGAGGGATTGGCGAAAAACTGTTTTTT.

This chain joins TRBV5-1 and TRBJ2-2, with a tentative D call TRBD2 (6 bases). V dropped 0 bases and J dropped 2 bases, with 11 bases sitting between them. In germline, CDR1 is SGHRS, CDR2 YFSETQ. CDR3 size: 16 residues. CDR3 in amino acids: CASSLEVAANTGELFF. In DNA form, the CDR3 reads TGCGCCAGCAGCTTGGAGGTAGCGGCAAACACCGGGGAGCTGTTTTTT. Full variable domain (rest looked up from reference TRBV5-1 and TRBJ2-2): KAGVTQTPRYLIKTRGQQVTLSCSPISGHRSVSWYQQTPGQGLQFLFEYFSETQRNKGNFPGRFSGRQFSNSRSEMNVSTLELGDSALYLCASSLEVAANTGELFFGEGSRLTVL.

This chain joins TRBV28 and TRBJ2-1, with D possibly being TRBD2 (6 bases). Germline V lookup: CDR1 MDHEN, CDR2 SYDVKM. This CDR3 region has 19 residues. The V end was cut by 5 bases, the J end by 2 bases, with 25 bases between. The DNA of the CDR3 is TGTGCCAGCAGTCCATTTCCCGGGCGGGACGAAAAACCCTACAATGAGCAGTTCTTC. As protein: CASSPFPGRDEKPYNEQFF.

This clonotype was counted at least ten times. This sequence joins TRBV7-2 and TRBJ2-1, with D uncertain. V lost 1 base and J 5 bases, leaving 12 bases between the germline ends. This CDR3 has 15 residues. In germline, CDR1 is SGHTA, CDR2 FQGNSA. In DNA, the CDR3 is TGTGCCAGCAGCTTAGTGGCACAACCTAACAATGAGCAGTTCTTC. Translated, it gives CASSLVAQPNNEQFF. Full variable domain (remainder filled in from reference TRBV7-2 and TRBJ2-1): GAGVSQSPSNKVTEKGKDVELRCDPISGHTALYWYRQSLGQGLEFLIYFQGNSAPDKSGLPSDRFSAERTGGSVSTLTIQRTQQEDSAVYLCASSLVAQPNNEQFFGPGTRLTVL.

This chain connects TRBV27 to TRBJ2-7, with D perhaps being TRBD1 or TRBD2 (6 bases each). Trimming pared 0 bases from V and 3 bases from J, leaving 15 bases between. There are 16 residues in the CDR3. Germline loops: CDR1 MNHEY, CDR2 SMNVEV (reference sequence). CDR3 residues: CASSLSRGVGDYEQYF. The CDR3 DNA reads as TGTGCCAGCAGTTTATCGAGGGGGGTAGGTGACTACGAGCAGTACTTC.

The rearrangement uses TRBV19 and TRBJ1-5, with D perhaps matching TRBD1 (5 bases). The CDR3 has 13 amino acids. The V end was cut by 1 base, the J end by 10 bases, with 11 bases between. Germline CDR1 reads LNHDA; CDR2 reads SQIVND (reference sequence). The CDR3 region has the DNA TGTGCCAGTAGTATAGGTGGGGCTCGTCCCCAGCATTTT. This encodes CASSIGGARPQHF.

This clonotype was seen a few times. This sequence joins TRBV4-1 and TRBJ1-2, with D uncertain. Germline V CDR1 and CDR2: MGHRA, YSYEKL. The V end was cut by 4 bases, the J end by 2 bases, with 14 bases between. The CDR3 length is 15 residues. The CDR3 loop is CASSLESGKNYGYTF. CDR3 coding DNA: TGCGCCAGCAGCCTGGAATCCGGGAAAAACTATGGCTACACCTTC.

This chain joins TRBV11-1 and TRBJ2-3; 7 nucleotides line up with TRBD2. Germline V lookup: CDR1 SGHAT, CDR2 FQDESV (reference sequence). The CDR3 runs 16 residues. J lost 2 bases, V lost 8 bases, and 13 bases had no gene match. CDR3 amino acids: CASATGPGGTTDTQYF. In nucleotides, the CDR3 is TGTGCCAGCGCAACAGGCCCGGGGGGAACCACAGATACGCAGTATTTT.

The chain uses TRBV11-2 and TRBJ1-2, with D uncertain. The V end was cut by 4 bases, the J end by 13 bases, with 19 bases between. The CDR3 sequence is 13 residues long. The germline CDR1 and CDR2 sequences are SGHAT and FQNNGV. This chain's CDR3 is CASSSSVPGGSTF. DNA of the CDR3: TGTGCCAGCAGCTCATCCGTCCCGGGAGGCAGCACCTTC.

This clonotype occurred a few times. This chain joins TRBV20-1 and TRBJ2-5; TRBD2 matches 11 bases. Trimming cost V 4 bases and J 2 bases; bases outside gene matches: 3. From germline, CDR1 is DFQATT and CDR2 SNEGSKA (reference sequence). CDR3 length: 14 residues. The CDR3 sequence: CSATGLAAQETQYF. The CDR3 coding sequence is TGCAGTGCTACGGGACTAGCGGCACAAGAGACCCAGTACTTC.

This chain uses TRBV18 with TRBJ2-1, with D maybe TRBD2 (12 bases). V was clipped by 3 bases and J by 2 bases, with 38 bases between them. CDR1 and CDR2 from the germline V gene are KGHSH and LQKENI. This CDR3 has 24 residues. CDR3 coding DNA: TGTGCCAGCTCACCTAACGCCCCGGGACAGGGGGTCGAATGGACTAGCGGGGCCTACAATGAGCAGTTCTTC. This gives the protein CASSPNAPGQGVEWTSGAYNEQFF. The whole variable domain, remainder taken from reference TRBV18 and TRBJ2-1, is NAGVMQNPRHLVRRRGQEARLRCSPMKGHSHVYWYRQLPEEGLKFMVYLQKENIIDESGMPKERFSAEFPKEGPSILRIQQVVRGDSAAYFCASSPNAPGQGVEWTSGAYNEQFFGPGTRLTVL.